This T cell receptor beta chain was recovered during a study of regulatory and conventional T cells in RAG deficiency. The sorted conventional CD4+ T cells were CD25-low and CD127-high, with genomic DNA sequenced. Germline V CDR1 and CDR2: MGHDK, SYGVNS. V lost 6 bases and J lost 8, with 13 bases in between. The CDR3 consists of 13 residues. Profiling relied on immunoSEQ multiplex PCR, and the TCRdb table lists in-frame clones only, not all of them. This table holds 25,000 to 30,000 clones, 90% to 95% found once. These records were also assigned to another study, of regulatory T cells. That paper states: Amplification used 52 TRBV primers and 13 TRBJ primers.

Sequenced: CD25- CD4+ T cells sorted from blood. This chain links TRBV25-1 with TRBJ2-2; D might be TRBD1 (6 bases). The receptor's source is a human donor in good health. The CDR3 bases are TGTGCCAGCAGCCGCACAGGGCAAGGGGAGCTGTTTTTT. It codes for CASSRTGQGELFF.